These 21 T cell receptor beta chains share one sample of origin, sequenced in a study of CD4 T cells in relation to SARS-CoV-2 and coronaviruses. What these receptors recognize is not known. This table comes from immunoSEQ multiplex PCR, and its TCRdb copy is limited to in-frame clones, with some not included. The sample has about 36,000 clones; approximately 80% are singletons. The specimen was memory CD4+ T cells from PBMCs, cultured in vitro. Receptors originate from an adult with COVID-19.

The chain links TRBV19 to TRBJ2-3, with TRBD2 identical over 7 bases. Germline V gene sequence: CDR1 LNHDA, CDR2 SQIVND (reference sequence). V shed 2 bases, J shed 4 bases, and the junction held 6 bases outside the gene matches. The CDR3 length is 15 residues. The CDR3 coding sequence is TGTGCCAGTAGTATACAGCGGGAAGGCGCAGATACGCAGTATTTT. Translation: CASSIQREGADTQYF.

This clone was seen more than once but under ten times. This chain joins TRBV24-1 and TRBJ2-3; D is undetermined. There are 13 residues in the CDR3. V was pared by 3 bases and J by 8 bases, with 11 bases between. CDR1 is KGHDR, CDR2 SFDVKD, per germline. CDR3 sequence (DNA): TGTGCCACCAGTGATCCTCGCTTAGGTACGCAGTATTTT. This codes for CATSDPRLGTQYF.

The chain links TRBV6-2 or TRBV6-3 to TRBJ2-3, with 15 bases fitting TRBD2. Germline V lookup: CDR1 MNHEY, CDR2 SVGEGT. V was pared by 4 bases and J by 6 bases, with 5 bases of the junction left unmatched. The length of the CDR3 is 16 residues. CDR3 sequence: CASSWGLAGGQDTQYF. The CDR3 DNA reads TGTGCCAGCAGTTGGGGACTAGCGGGAGGACAGGATACGCAGTATTTT.

This chain joins TRBV19 and TRBJ2-4; possibly TRBD1 or TRBD2 for D (5 bases each). The CDR3 extends over 14 amino acids. V was cut by 5 bases and J by 1 base, with 9 bases left in between. The germline gives CDR1 LNHDA, CDR2 SQIVND (reference sequence). Here the CDR3 reads CASSGGWAKNIQYF. CDR3 sequence (DNA): TGTGCCAGTAGTGGGGGTTGGGCCAAAAACATTCAGTACTTC.

The V gene is TRBV7-9, the J gene TRBJ2-5, with D possibly matching TRBD1 (5 bases). CDR3 length: 13 amino acids. The ends were cut back, 5 bases at V and 7 bases at J, with 14 bases in the middle. Per germline, CDR1 SEHNR and CDR2 FQNEAQ (reference sequence). The CDR3 region has the DNA TGTGCCAGCAGCCCCGGACCTAGGGGGACCCAGTACTTC. Amino acid sequence: CASSPGPRGTQYF.

This sequence joins TRBV2 and TRBJ1-1; no firm D call. Germline values: CDR1 SNHLY, CDR2 FYNNEI. V lost 1 base to trimming and J lost 8 bases, with 8 bases between them. The CDR3 consists of 12 residues. The CDR3, as DNA: TGTGCCAGCAGTGAAGAAATTGCAGAAGCTTTCTTT. Amino acid sequence: CASSEEIAEAFF.

This clone has just a few counts. The chain joins TRBV7-3 to TRBJ2-2; D assignment may be TRBD1 or TRBD2 (5 bases each). CDR3 length: 15 residues. The V end was cut by 5 bases, the J end by 0 bases, with 10 bases between. Germline lookup yields CDR1 SGHTA and CDR2 FQGTGA. The DNA of the CDR3 is TGTGCCAGCAGCCCAAGAGGGGCGAACACCGGGGAGCTGTTTTTT. Amino acids: CASSPRGANTGELFF. The variable domain in full, completed from reference TRBV7-3 and TRBJ2-2, reads GAGVSQTPSNKVTEKGKYVELRCDPISGHTALYWYRQSLGQGPEFLIYFQGTGAADDSGLPNDRFFAVRPEGSVSTLKIQRTERGDSAVYLCASSPRGANTGELFFGEGSRLTVL.

The genes are TRBV28 and TRBJ1-6; D not certain. CDR1 MDHEN and CDR2 SYDVKM come from the germline V gene. This CDR3 is built from 13 residues. Trimming took 5 bases from V and 10 from J, leaving 12 bases between them. The CDR3 loop is CASSPTGGSPLHF. The CDR3 DNA follows: TGTGCCAGCAGTCCGACCGGCGGGTCACCCCTCCACTTT.

V usage is TRBV5-1 and J usage is TRBJ2-7; possible D gene TRBD2, 6 bases. Trimming cost V 2 bases and J 6 bases, with 21 bases left between them. The V gene's germline CDR1 is SGHRS and CDR2 YFSETQ. This CDR3 spans 16 amino acids. CDR3 sequence: CASSFQGGFDNGEQYF. Written as DNA, the CDR3 is TGCGCCAGCAGCTTCCAGGGAGGCTTTGATAACGGCGAGCAGTACTTC.

This clone has just one count. The genes are TRBV28 and TRBJ1-6; D remains unclear. The CDR3 contains 12 residues. Germline V lookup: CDR1 MDHEN, CDR2 SYDVKM. Deletions cut 3 bases from V and 13 bases from J, with 10 bases between. CDR3 sequence reads: CASSFPTRPLHF. CDR3 nucleotide sequence: TGTGCCAGCAGTTTCCCGACCCGTCCCCTCCACTTT.

The CDR3: CAWKRDRGIIDEQYF. The CDR3 nucleotides read TGTGCCTGGAAACGCGACAGGGGGATAATCGACGAGCAGTACTTC. The V and J genes are TRBV30 and TRBJ2-7; 9 nucleotides agree with TRBD1. From germline, CDR1 is GTSNPN and CDR2 SVGIG (reference sequence). The CDR3 is 15 amino acids. V lost 4 bases and J lost 5; bases outside the gene matches: 12.

The CDR3 loop is CASSYDRGRSETQYF. The CDR3 DNA reads as TGTGCCAGCAGTTATGACAGGGGGCGCTCAGAGACCCAGTACTTC. The chain has TRBV6-2 or TRBV6-3 and TRBJ2-5; 10 bases fit TRBD1. Unmatched junction bases numbered 5, after V lost 3 bases and J lost 4 bases. The CDR3 has 15 amino acids. Germline V lookup: CDR1 MNHEY, CDR2 SVGEGT.

The rearrangement links TRBV7-9 to TRBJ2-1; 10 bases are shared with TRBD2. Germline values: CDR1 SEHNR, CDR2 FQNEAQ (reference sequence). J gave up 8 bases and V 5 bases, and 12 bases lay outside the gene matches. This CDR3 contains 16 residues. CDR3 sequence: CASSVGGSSGSDEQFF. CDR3 bases: TGTGCCAGCAGCGTAGGGGGTTCTAGCGGGAGTGATGAGCAGTTCTTC.

The CDR3 region is CASSPTGIQVKAFF. The CDR3 coding sequence is TGTGCCAGCAGCCCGACAGGGATCCAGGTAAAAGCTTTCTTT. V is TRBV3-1 (or the pseudogene TRBV3-2) and J is TRBJ1-1; TRBD1 aligns across 7 bases. The CDR3 contains 14 residues. J gave up 9 bases and V 4 bases, and 11 bases lay outside the gene matches. CDR1 and CDR2 from the germline V gene are LGHDT and YNNKEL (reference sequence).

The V gene is TRBV6-5, the J gene TRBJ2-5, with no clear D. Trimming removed 4 bases at V and 7 bases at J, with 22 bases between. Looked up from germline, CDR1 is MNHEY and CDR2 is SVGAGI. The CDR3 is 16 amino acids. The CDR3 sequence is CASSSPSRGLTGTQYF. CDR3 DNA: TGTGCCAGCAGTTCTCCCAGCCGAGGCCTTACTGGGACCCAGTACTTC.

The rearrangement links TRBV3-1 (or the pseudogene TRBV3-2) to TRBJ2-1; D is ambiguous. This CDR3 has 18 amino acids. Germline CDR1 is LGHDT and CDR2 is YNNKEL (reference sequence). V was trimmed by 1 base and J by 1 base, leaving 17 bases between them. The CDR3 nucleotides are TGTGCCAGCAGCCAAGGTCTGGGTTTGGAAGCATCCTACAATGAGCAGTTCTTC. Residues: CASSQGLGLEASYNEQFF.

The chain is built from TRBV11-3 and TRBJ2-1; D is ambiguous. The CDR3 has 18 amino acids. Germline CDR1 and CDR2: SGHNT and YENEEA. Trimming took 7 bases from V and 0 from J, leaving 22 bases between them. The CDR3, as DNA: TGTGCCAGCATGAGGATCAACGCGCACTACAGCTCCTACAATGAGCAGTTCTTC. Protein: CASMRINAHYSSYNEQFF.

The V and J genes are TRBV10-3 and TRBJ2-3, with D unresolved. Trimming pared 1 base from V and 0 bases from J, leaving 14 bases between. Germline values: CDR1 ENHRY, CDR2 SYGVKD. The CDR3 covers 17 residues. CDR3 nucleotide sequence: TGTGCCATCAGTGAGTTTAATGCCAGAAGTAGCACAGATACGCAGTATTTT. Its protein product is CAISEFNARSSTDTQYF.

A single count supports this clone. The chain carries TRBV7-9 and TRBJ2-1; maybe TRBD1 (5 bases). Trimming shortened V by 10 bases and J by 3 bases, and 19 bases separated the two germline ends. Germline V gene sequence: CDR1 SEHNR, CDR2 FQNEAQ (reference sequence). CDR3 size: 15 residues. The CDR3 protein is CATILTEWVYNEQFF. The CDR3 DNA reads TGTGCCACGATACTGACAGAATGGGTCTACAATGAGCAGTTCTTC.

The chain couples TRBV30 to TRBJ1-2; no clear D gene. The CDR3 extends over 12 amino acids. V was clipped by 7 bases and J by 4 bases, with 13 bases between them. The germline CDR1 and CDR2 sequences are GTSNPN and SVGIG (reference sequence). DNA of the CDR3: TGTGCCTACGAATCACGACCCTATGGCTACACCTTC. Encoded protein: CAYESRPYGYTF.

This clone was seen only once. V usage is TRBV18 and J usage is TRBJ2-7, with D maybe TRBD1 (6 bases). The length of the CDR3 is 15 residues. Germline values: CDR1 KGHSH, CDR2 LQKENI. Trimming removed 2 bases at V and 6 bases at J, with 17 bases between. The CDR3 reads CASSPSLSTGAEQYF. As DNA, the CDR3 is TGTGCCAGCTCACCATCTCTCTCGACAGGTGCCGAGCAGTACTTC.